One and the same sample provided the 7 T cell receptor beta chains below, sequenced in a study of shared clonotypes between healthy human individuals. Data came from immunoSEQ multiplex PCR; TCRdb stores just in-frame clones and leaves some out. The sample yields 2 million to 2.5 million clones, under 95% seen once. The sample comprised naive CD4+ T cells from PBMCs. Subset meaning: CD45RA+ positively selected. These receptors were collected from a man aged 18 to 29 in good health. Some clones in this sample may be carry-over from other donors' samples.

This rearrangement joins TRBV7-6 to TRBJ2-1; 14 nucleotides agree with TRBD2. With 1 base clipped from V and 7 bases from J, the junction kept 6 bases outside the gene matches. The V gene's germline CDR1 is SGHVS and CDR2 FNYEAQ. This CDR3 has 17 residues. CDR3 amino acids: CASSLGPGTSGSNEQFF. For the CDR3, the DNA is TGTGCCAGCAGCTTAGGTCCCGGGACTAGCGGGAGTAATGAGCAGTTCTTC.

This chain links TRBV7-9 with TRBJ2-3; no firm D call. CDR3 length: 15 amino acids. V gave up 1 base and J gave up 6 bases, with 14 bases separating them. Germline V gene sequence: CDR1 SEHNR, CDR2 FQNEAQ (reference sequence). In DNA form, the CDR3 reads TGTGCCAGCAGCTTAGAAGGCAAATATGCGGATACGCAGTATTTT. The encoded protein is CASSLEGKYADTQYF.

The genes are TRBV6-5 and TRBJ1-2; TRBD1 aligns across 8 bases. This CDR3 has 14 residues. Germline CDR1 and CDR2: MNHEY and SVGAGI. V shed 2 bases, J shed 10 bases, and the junction held 9 bases outside the gene matches. CDR3 nucleotides: TGTGCCAGCAGTTACGGGGACAGGTTTTCCCCCTACACCTTC. It specifies CASSYGDRFSPYTF.

This chain connects TRBV7-2 to TRBJ2-1, with 8 bases that match TRBD2. J gave up 2 bases and V 4 bases, and 10 bases lay outside the gene matches. Germline CDR1 and CDR2: SGHTA and FQGNSA. CDR3 size: 17 residues. In DNA, the CDR3 is TGTGCCAGCAGCTCACGGCCCACTAGCGGCGCCTACAATGAGCAGTTCTTC. Protein: CASSSRPTSGAYNEQFF. The entire variable domain, with the rest obtained from reference TRBV7-2 and TRBJ2-1, is as follows: GAGVSQSPSNKVTEKGKDVELRCDPISGHTALYWYRQSLGQGLEFLIYFQGNSAPDKSGLPSDRFSAERTGGSVSTLTIQRTQQEDSAVYLCASSSRPTSGAYNEQFFGPGTRLTVL.

The chain links TRBV29-1 to TRBJ2-7; D is unresolved. V lost 5 bases to trimming and J lost 5 bases, with 10 bases between them. This CDR3 contains 11 residues. CDR1 SQVTM and CDR2 ANQGSEA come from the germline V gene. CDR3 sequence: CSVFSSNEQYF. DNA of the CDR3: TGCAGCGTTTTCAGTTCGAACGAGCAGTACTTC.

V is TRBV28 and J is TRBJ2-3, with D tentatively TRBD1 (6 bases). The CDR3 contains 16 residues. Germline assignment: CDR1 MDHEN and CDR2 SYDVKM. The V end lost 5 bases, the J end lost 7 bases, and 22 bases lay between the germline ends. CDR3 DNA sequence: TGTGCCAGCAGTCGCCTCGGACAGTATTATTTAAATACGCAGTATTTT. It codes for CASSRLGQYYLNTQYF.

The chain's CDR3 is CASSRGTSGYTGELFF. CDR3 sequence (DNA): TGTGCCAGCAGTCGCGGGACTAGCGGGTACACCGGGGAGCTGTTTTTT. V usage is TRBV6-6 and J usage is TRBJ2-2, with 12 bases lining up with TRBD2. The germline gives CDR1 MNHNY, CDR2 SVGAGI (reference sequence). The CDR3 sequence is 16 residues long. With 5 bases clipped from V and 3 bases from J, the junction kept 4 bases outside the gene matches.